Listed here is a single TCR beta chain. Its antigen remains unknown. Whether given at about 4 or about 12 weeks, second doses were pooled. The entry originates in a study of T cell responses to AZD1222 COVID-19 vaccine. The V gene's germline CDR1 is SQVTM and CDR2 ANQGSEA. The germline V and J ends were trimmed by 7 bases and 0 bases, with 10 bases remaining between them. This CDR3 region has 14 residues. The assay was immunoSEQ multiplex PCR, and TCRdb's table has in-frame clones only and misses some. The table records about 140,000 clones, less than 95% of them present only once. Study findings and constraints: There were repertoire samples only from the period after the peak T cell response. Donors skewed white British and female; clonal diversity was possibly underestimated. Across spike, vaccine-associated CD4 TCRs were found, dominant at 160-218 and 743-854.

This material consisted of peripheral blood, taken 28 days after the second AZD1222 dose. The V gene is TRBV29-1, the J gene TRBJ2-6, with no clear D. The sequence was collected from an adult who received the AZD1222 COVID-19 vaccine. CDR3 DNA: TGCAGCGCGTCCGGAAACTCTGGGGCCAACGTCCTGACTTTC. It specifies CSASGNSGANVLTF.